This passage covers 26 T cell receptor beta chains from one sample sequenced in a study of blood T cell repertoires in COVID-19. Method: immunoSEQ multiplex PCR; TCRdb's copy keeps in-frame clones and lacks some. Of under 200,000 clones listed, around 77% are singletons. Sequencing was done on a sample of peripheral blood. The receptors originated from a man aged 55 to 70 with active or convalescent COVID-19.

This clone came up once. The V and J genes are TRBV13 and TRBJ2-3; the match to TRBD2 covers 10 bases. Trimming removed 5 bases from V and 3 bases from J; junction bases left unmatched: 5. CDR3 length: 15 residues. Germline lookup yields CDR1 PRHDT and CDR2 FYEKMQ (reference sequence). CDR3 residues: CASSRRTSGTDTQYF. In nucleotides, the CDR3 is TGTGCCAGCAGCAGGCGGACTAGCGGAACAGATACGCAGTATTTT. Using reference TRBV13 and TRBJ2-3 for the parts outside the CDR3, the full variable domain is AAGVIQSPRHLIKEKRETATLKCYPIPRHDTVYWYQQGPGQDPQFLISFYEKMQSDKGSIPDRFSAQQFSDYHSELNMSSLELGDSALYFCASSRRTSGTDTQYFGPGTRLTVL.

The chain uses TRBV20-1 and TRBJ2-5; 8 bases are shared with TRBD2. Germline CDR1 and CDR2: DFQATT and SNEGSKA (reference sequence). This CDR3 has 16 amino acids. V lost 3 bases to trimming and J lost 2 bases; unmatched junction nucleotides: 11. The CDR3 DNA reads as TGCAGTGCTAGTTTCCCCAGCGGGAGCGGGCAAGAGACCCAGTACTTC. Protein product: CSASFPSGSGQETQYF.

This clone was seen just once. This rearrangement joins TRBV6-5 to TRBJ1-1; 7 nucleotides agree with TRBD1. The CDR3 spans 15 residues. The germline gives CDR1 MNHEY, CDR2 SVGAGI. Trimming took 7 bases from V and 1 from J; bases not matched to a gene: 9. In DNA, the CDR3 is TGTGCCAGCACCGGGGGGGACAGTCGGAACACTGAAGCTTTCTTT. Its translation is CASTGGDSRNTEAFF.

The chain couples TRBV5-3 to TRBJ2-1, with TRBD2 as a possible D gene (5 bases). TRBV5-3 is recorded as an ORF, its role being uncertain. The CDR3 extends over 15 amino acids. Trimming removed 0 bases at V and 5 bases at J, with 12 bases between. This CDR3 is CARSLAGNLHNEQFF. CDR3 DNA sequence: TGTGCCAGAAGCTTGGCCGGGAACCTCCACAATGAGCAGTTCTTC.

The chain recombines TRBV24-1 with TRBJ1-6, with TRBD1 as a possible D gene (6 bases). Trimming stripped 9 bases from V and 7 bases from J, with 15 bases between. This CDR3 region has 14 residues. Germline CDR1 reads KGHDR; CDR2 reads SFDVKD. In DNA form, the CDR3 reads TGTGCCACCCACTCCGGCAGGGGCAATTCACCCCTCCACTTT. It specifies CATHSGRGNSPLHF.

The chain joins TRBV19 to TRBJ2-1; D remains ambiguous. Deletions cut 4 bases from V and 4 bases from J, with 8 bases between. The CDR3 is made up of 13 amino acids. Per the germline V gene, CDR1 is LNHDA and CDR2 is SQIVND (reference sequence). The CDR3 DNA is TGTGCCAGTAGTAGCCGGGTTTACAATGAGCAGTTCTTC. This translates into CASSSRVYNEQFF.

The chain has TRBV5-4 and TRBJ2-5; 11 bases are shared with TRBD2. The germline gives CDR1 SGHNT, CDR2 YYREEE (reference sequence). The V and J ends lost 0 bases and 4 bases, in that order; junction bases with no gene match: 8. The CDR3 loop spans 17 amino acids. The CDR3 spells CASSLVLNSGRGETQYF. DNA for the CDR3: TGTGCCAGCAGCTTGGTCTTGAATAGCGGGAGGGGAGAGACCCAGTACTTC.

J is TRBJ1-1 and V is TRBV7-2, with TRBD1 as a possible D gene (5 bases). V was clipped by 7 bases and J by 5 bases, with 20 bases between them. Germline CDR1 and CDR2: SGHTA and FQGNSA. This CDR3 is 15 amino acids long. For the CDR3, the DNA is TGTGCCAGCAACAGCAAAAAGCCCGGGGGGACTGAAGCTTTCTTT. This codes for CASNSKKPGGTEAFF.

The J gene is TRBJ2-1, the V gene TRBV5-1; 7 nucleotides agree with TRBD2. The CDR3 totals 13 residues. With V trimmed by 0 bases and J by 10 bases, 4 bases remained unmatched. The germline V gene has CDR1 SGHRS and CDR2 YFSETQ. The CDR3 region is CASSLGWEGEQFF. DNA for the CDR3: TGCGCCAGCAGCTTGGGCTGGGAGGGCGAGCAGTTCTTC.

The rearrangement links TRBV6-6 to TRBJ2-3; 10 bases are shared with TRBD1. The CDR3 totals 15 residues. From germline, CDR1 is MNHNY and CDR2 SVGAGI (reference sequence). Losses at the gene ends were 4 bases for V and 4 bases for J; bases not matched to a gene: 5. CDR3 in amino acids: CASSSDRGPPDTQYF. The CDR3 region has the DNA TGTGCCAGCAGTTCCGACAGGGGGCCCCCAGATACGCAGTATTTT.

CDR3: CATLGLTGELFF. The DNA for the CDR3 is TGTGCCACCCTCGGACTCACCGGGGAGCTGTTTTTT. The V gene is TRBV10-3, the J gene TRBJ2-2, with a weak D call TRBD2 (5 bases). This CDR3 has 12 residues. Germline CDR1 is ENHRY and CDR2 is SYGVKD. The V and J ends lost 10 bases and 4 bases respectively, with 10 bases between them.

The V gene is TRBV6-6, the J gene TRBJ1-3, with D perhaps matching TRBD1 (5 bases). CDR1 is MNHNY and CDR2 is SVGAGI in the germline V gene (reference sequence). The CDR3 has 15 residues. The V end lost 5 bases, the J end lost 1 base, and 12 bases lay between the germline ends. The CDR3 spells CASSGRGVSGNTIYF. The CDR3 DNA is TGTGCCAGCAGTGGGAGGGGCGTATCTGGAAACACCATATATTTT.

The gene calls are TRBV7-9 and TRBJ1-1, with a possible D match to TRBD1 (5 bases). The germline V and J ends were trimmed by 5 bases and 5 bases, with 15 bases remaining between them. The CDR3 consists of 14 residues. Germline values: CDR1 SEHNR, CDR2 FQNEAQ (reference sequence). In nucleotides, the CDR3 is TGTGCCAGCAGCACCCGGGGGTTGATTACTGAAGCTTTCTTT. This translates into CASSTRGLITEAFF.

In nucleotides, the CDR3 is TGTGCCAGCAGCGTAGAACCAGGGGAGGGATACAATGAGCAGTTCTTC. Translation: CASSVEPGEGYNEQFF. The chain recombines TRBV9 with TRBJ2-1; possibly TRBD2 for D (7 bases). The CDR3 spans 16 residues. Germline V gene lookup returns CDR1 SGDLS and CDR2 YYNGEE. Trimming shortened V by 0 bases and J by 4 bases, and 14 bases separated the two germline ends.

This chain connects TRBV20-1 to TRBJ1-5; D is ambiguous. Germline values: CDR1 DFQATT, CDR2 SNEGSKA (reference sequence). The germline V and J ends were trimmed by 3 bases and 7 bases, with 13 bases remaining between them. The CDR3 sequence is 13 residues long. In nucleotides, the CDR3 is TGCAGTGCTAGTCTCGGGGTCTTGCAGCCCCAGCATTTT. Protein sequence: CSASLGVLQPQHF.

This CDR3 reads CASSLGGRAGANVLTF. CDR3 nucleotides: TGTGCCAGCAGCCTCGGCGGGAGAGCTGGGGCCAACGTCCTGACTTTC. The chain has TRBV7-3 and TRBJ2-6, with 7 bases fitting TRBD2. Trimming at V came to 5 bases and at J to 2 bases, leaving 6 bases not matched to a gene. Germline assignment: CDR1 SGHTA and CDR2 FQGTGA. The CDR3 runs to 16 residues.

This rearrangement joins TRBV11-3 to TRBJ2-7, with 8 bases that match TRBD1. CDR1 and CDR2 (germline): SGHNT, YENEEA. This CDR3 has 13 amino acids. V trimming: 3 bases; J trimming: 3 bases; junction bases outside the gene matches: 1. CDR3 DNA sequence: TGTGCCAGCAGCTTTGGACAGGGCTACGAGCAGTACTTC. This gives the protein CASSFGQGYEQYF.

This clone has a handful of counts. The V gene is TRBV2, the J gene TRBJ2-2, with no clear D. Trimming cost V 4 bases and J 4 bases, with 7 bases left between them. CDR3 length: 13 amino acids. Germline CDR1 and CDR2: SNHLY and FYNNEI. CDR3 DNA: TGTGCCAGCAGTGCCGGAGTCACCGGGGAGCTGTTTTTT. Its protein product is CASSAGVTGELFF.

This clone was picked up one time. J is TRBJ2-7 and V is TRBV13; D is tentatively TRBD1 or TRBD2 (5 bases each). V dropped 5 bases and J dropped 7 bases, with 9 bases sitting between them. CDR1 and CDR2 from the germline V gene are PRHDT and FYEKMQ (reference sequence). The CDR3 spans 11 residues. CDR3 nucleotides: TGTGCCAGCAGCCTAGAGGGGGAGCAGTACTTC. As protein: CASSLEGEQYF.

The rearrangement uses TRBV18 and TRBJ2-4; 9 bases are shared with TRBD1. This CDR3 spans 13 amino acids. In germline, CDR1 is KGHSH, CDR2 LQKENI. The J segment lost 8 bases and the V segment lost 4 bases, leaving 3 bases of the junction unmatched. CDR3: CASSQDRGYIQYF. The CDR3 DNA reads as TGTGCCAGCTCACAGGACAGGGGATACATTCAGTACTTC. The complete variable domain, with remaining parts taken from reference TRBV18 and TRBJ2-4, reads NAGVMQNPRHLVRRRGQEARLRCSPMKGHSHVYWYRQLPEEGLKFMVYLQKENIIDESGMPKERFSAEFPKEGPSILRIQQVVRGDSAAYFCASSQDRGYIQYFGAGTRLSVL.

This clone has only one observation. The chain recombines TRBV3-1 (or the pseudogene TRBV3-2) with TRBJ2-1, with 10 bases that match TRBD2. Germline-derived CDR1 and CDR2 are LGHDT and YNNKEL (reference sequence). After removal of 4 bases from V and 2 bases from J, the junction contained 5 bases not matched to a gene. This CDR3 comprises 16 residues. The CDR3 bases are TGTGCCAGCAGCCGATTAGCGGGAGGCGCCTACAATGAGCAGTTCTTC. It codes for CASSRLAGGAYNEQFF.

This clone was seen only once. This chain connects TRBV14 to TRBJ2-2; D perhaps matches TRBD1 (5 bases). The V end was cut by 1 base, the J end by 7 bases, with 10 bases between. Germline V gene data show CDR1 as SGHDN and CDR2 as FVKESK. The CDR3 sequence is 14 residues long. CDR3 residues: CASSQVRAGGELFF. CDR3 bases: TGTGCCAGCAGCCAAGTCAGGGCTGGCGGGGAGCTGTTTTTT.

The chain is built from TRBV7-3 and TRBJ2-1; TRBD1 is a possible D gene (5 bases). This CDR3 region has 15 residues. With 2 bases removed from V and 4 bases from J, the gap between germline ends came to 12 bases. Germline lookup yields CDR1 SGHTA and CDR2 FQGTGA. The CDR3 protein is CASSLEAGNYNEQFF. CDR3 DNA: TGTGCCAGCAGCTTAGAGGCAGGGAATTACAATGAGCAGTTCTTC.

The CDR3 DNA follows: TGTGCCAGCAGCTTTCCGGGACTCTCTTCTACGCAGTATTTT. This encodes CASSFPGLSSTQYF. The chain uses TRBV7-2 and TRBJ2-3; perhaps TRBD2 as D (6 bases). V shed 3 bases and J shed 8 bases, with 15 bases lying between them. This CDR3 has 14 residues. Germline V gene lookup returns CDR1 SGHTA and CDR2 FQGNSA.

The chain is built from TRBV7-2 and TRBJ1-4; 7 bases line up with TRBD1. V trimming: 6 bases; J trimming: 5 bases; junction bases outside the gene matches: 9. CDR3 length: 15 amino acids. Per germline, CDR1 SGHTA and CDR2 FQGNSA. The CDR3 nucleotides read TGTGCCAGCAGTCGGACCGAAGGGGGCAATGAAAAACTGTTTTTT. Protein sequence: CASSRTEGGNEKLFF.

V usage is TRBV6-2 or TRBV6-3 and J usage is TRBJ2-7, with 7 nucleotides matching TRBD2. V shed 6 bases, J shed 3 bases, and the junction held 8 bases outside the gene matches. The germline V gene has CDR1 MNHEY and CDR2 SVGEGT. The length of the CDR3 is 14 residues. The CDR3 DNA follows: TGTGCCAGCAGCTATCGGACTAGTTTCTACGAGCAGTACTTC. Protein product: CASSYRTSFYEQYF.